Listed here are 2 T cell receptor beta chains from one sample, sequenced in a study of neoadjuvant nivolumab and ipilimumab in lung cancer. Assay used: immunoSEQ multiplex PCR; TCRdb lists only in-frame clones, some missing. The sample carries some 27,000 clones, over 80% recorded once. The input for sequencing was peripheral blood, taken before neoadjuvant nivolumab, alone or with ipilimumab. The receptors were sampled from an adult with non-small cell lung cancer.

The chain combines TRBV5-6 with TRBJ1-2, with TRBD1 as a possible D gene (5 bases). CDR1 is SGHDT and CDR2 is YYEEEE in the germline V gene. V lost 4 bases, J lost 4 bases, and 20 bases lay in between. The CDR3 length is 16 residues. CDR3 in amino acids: CASSRTTQGWTYGYTF. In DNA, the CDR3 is TGTGCCAGCAGCCGGACCACTCAGGGTTGGACCTATGGCTACACCTTC.

The DNA for the CDR3 is TGTGCCACCAGCAGAGCCGATTCCCGGACAGGGCATGGCTACACCTTC. It yields the protein CATSRADSRTGHGYTF. The chain combines TRBV15 with TRBJ1-2; TRBD1 matches 8 bases. Germline V gene lookup returns CDR1 LNHNV and CDR2 YYDKDF (reference sequence). V was clipped by 1 base and J by 6 bases; unmatched bases: 10. The CDR3 has 16 amino acids.